The rows below give T cell receptor beta chains drawn from one sample of a study of CD8+CD57+ T cells in acquired aplastic anemia. TCRdb itself ran the reads through MiXCR, one entry per CDR3 protein. The data contain roughly 200,000 distinct CDR3 sequences, approximately 65% of them singletons. Sequencing used sorted CD4+, CD8+, or CD8+CD57+ T cells (not recorded which) from PBMCs. These receptors were obtained from a human donor with aplastic anemia. The CDR3 runs from the conserved cysteine through the conserved F or W. D genes are given only for firm matches. Size is omitted from some rows. Given values are once, few, many or a class for expanded clones.

clone_size: .; j_call: TRBJ2-7; v_call: TRBV2; d_call: .; cdr3_nt: TGTGCCAGCGGCGAGTGGTACTCCTACGAGCAGTACTTC; cdr3_aa: CASGEWYSYEQYF
clone_size: few; j_call: TRBJ2-1; v_call: TRBV20-1; d_call: TRBD2; cdr3_nt: TGCAGTGCTAGAGATCCCGGCGGGAGTACGAATGAGCAGTTCTTC; cdr3_aa: CSARDPGGSTNEQFF
clone_size: .; j_call: TRBJ2-3; v_call: TRBV20-1; d_call: TRBD2; cdr3_nt: TGCAGTGCTAGAGTTAGCGGGGCTACGCAGTATTTT; cdr3_aa: CSARVSGATQYF
clone_size: .; j_call: TRBJ1-5; v_call: TRBV7-2; d_call: .; cdr3_nt: TGTGCCAGCAGCCTCCTACATAGCAATCAGCCCCAGCATTTT; cdr3_aa: CASSLLHSNQPQHF
clone_size: .; j_call: TRBJ2-1; v_call: TRBV6-4; d_call: TRBD2; cdr3_nt: TGTGCCAGCAGTCACGGGACTAGCGAAAGCAATGAGCAGTTCTTC; cdr3_aa: CASSHGTSESNEQFF
clone_size: .; j_call: TRBJ1-1; v_call: TRBV2; d_call: .; cdr3_nt: TGTGCCAGCAGTGAACGGATGATGAACACTGAAGCTTTCTTT; cdr3_aa: CASSERMMNTEAFF
clone_size: many; j_call: TRBJ2-7; v_call: TRBV5-6; d_call: .; cdr3_nt: TGTGCCAGCAGCTTGGGACTTGGGGGAGGAGGGAGCTCCTACGAGCAGTACTTC; cdr3_aa: CASSLGLGGGGSSYEQYF
clone_size: .; j_call: TRBJ1-1; v_call: TRBV7-8; d_call: .; cdr3_nt: TGTGCCAGCAGCCGCAGGCCTAAGGATGGGAACACTGAAGCTTTCTTT; cdr3_aa: CASSRRPKDGNTEAFF
clone_size: .; j_call: TRBJ1-2; v_call: TRBV5-1; d_call: .; cdr3_nt: TGCGCCAGCAGCTTTTTGACAGGTCAAGATGGCTACACCTTC; cdr3_aa: CASSFLTGQDGYTF
clone_size: .; j_call: TRBJ1-2; v_call: TRBV6-4; d_call: TRBD1; cdr3_nt: TGTGCCAGCAGGACGGGACAGGGTGAAGGCTACACCTTC; cdr3_aa: CASRTGQGEGYTF
clone_size: once; j_call: TRBJ2-5; v_call: TRBV9; d_call: TRBD2; cdr3_nt: TGTGCCAGCAGCGTAGGCCCTAGCGGGAGTCATCAAGAGACCCAGTACTTC; cdr3_aa: CASSVGPSGSHQETQYF
clone_size: .; j_call: TRBJ2-5; v_call: TRBV7-2; d_call: .; cdr3_nt: TGTGCCAGCAGCCTCGACAAACTTCTGACCCAGTACTTC; cdr3_aa: CASSLDKLLTQYF
clone_size: .; j_call: TRBJ1-2; v_call: TRBV12-3/TRBV12-4; d_call: TRBD1; cdr3_nt: TGTGCCAGCAGGCAGAGGGGGCTCGTATATGGCTACACCTTC; cdr3_aa: CASRQRGLVYGYTF
clone_size: many; j_call: TRBJ2-3; v_call: TRBV19; d_call: .; cdr3_nt: TGTGCCAGTAGTAAAAACACAGATACGCAGTATTTT; cdr3_aa: CASSKNTDTQYF
clone_size: many; j_call: TRBJ2-7; v_call: TRBV2; d_call: .; cdr3_nt: TGTGCCAGCCGAAGCGGGTCCTCCTACGAGCAGTACTTC; cdr3_aa: CASRSGSSYEQYF
clone_size: .; j_call: TRBJ2-5; v_call: TRBV2; d_call: TRBD1; cdr3_nt: TGTGCCAGCAGTGAAAGGGACAGGGGCGCGAGGGCCCAGTACTTC; cdr3_aa: CASSERDRGARAQYF
clone_size: many; j_call: TRBJ2-7; v_call: TRBV7-6; d_call: .; cdr3_nt: TGTGCCAGCAGCCGCGAGCCGGGCCGCTCAGGATCCTACGAGCAGTACTTC; cdr3_aa: CASSREPGRSGSYEQYF
clone_size: once; j_call: TRBJ2-5; v_call: TRBV5-4; d_call: TRBD1; cdr3_nt: TGTGCCAGCAGCTTCCCAGACAGGGAAGAGACCCAGTACTTC; cdr3_aa: CASSFPDREETQYF
clone_size: .; j_call: TRBJ1-3; v_call: TRBV19; d_call: TRBD1; cdr3_nt: TGTGCCAGTAGTTCCCGGACAGGAACTGGAAACACCATATATTTT; cdr3_aa: CASSSRTGTGNTIYF
clone_size: .; j_call: TRBJ2-7; v_call: TRBV5-1; d_call: TRBD2; cdr3_nt: TGCGCCAGCAGCTTGGAGGGAGGGGAATCCTACGAGCAGTACTTC; cdr3_aa: CASSLEGGESYEQYF
clone_size: many; j_call: TRBJ1-4; v_call: TRBV6-5; d_call: .; cdr3_nt: TGTGCCAGCAGTTACAAGGACAGAAATAATGAAAAACTGTTTTTT; cdr3_aa: CASSYKDRNNEKLFF
clone_size: .; j_call: TRBJ1-6; v_call: TRBV5-6; d_call: TRBD1; cdr3_nt: TGTGCCAGCAGCTTGACAGGGGGAATGGATTCACCCCTCCACTTT; cdr3_aa: CASSLTGGMDSPLHF
clone_size: few; j_call: TRBJ2-1; v_call: TRBV7-3; d_call: .; cdr3_nt: TGTGCCAGCAGCGGTAGTGGGAGCTCCTACAATGAGCAGTTCTTC; cdr3_aa: CASSGSGSSYNEQFF
clone_size: .; j_call: TRBJ2-7; v_call: TRBV5-1; d_call: TRBD2; cdr3_nt: TGCGCCAGCAGCTTGGCGAGGACTAGCGGGAGTACCGACGAGCAGTACTTC; cdr3_aa: CASSLARTSGSTDEQYF
clone_size: .; j_call: TRBJ2-5; v_call: TRBV10-3; d_call: TRBD2; cdr3_nt: TGTGCCACCAAGGGTAGCGGGACTCAAGAGACCCAGTACTTC; cdr3_aa: CATKGSGTQETQYF
clone_size: few; j_call: TRBJ2-3; v_call: TRBV12-3/TRBV12-4; d_call: TRBD1; cdr3_nt: TGTGCCAGCAGGGGACAGGTCAGCACAGATACGCAGTATTTT; cdr3_aa: CASRGQVSTDTQYF
clone_size: many; j_call: TRBJ2-3; v_call: TRBV9; d_call: TRBD2; cdr3_nt: TGTGCCAGCAGCGTTGGGGGGGGTGATACGCAGTATTTT; cdr3_aa: CASSVGGGDTQYF
clone_size: .; j_call: TRBJ2-7; v_call: TRBV10-1; d_call: TRBD1; cdr3_nt: TGCGCCAGCAGGATGGGGACAGGGGGCCACGAGCAGTACTTC; cdr3_aa: CASRMGTGGHEQYF
clone_size: few; j_call: TRBJ2-1; v_call: TRBV15; d_call: TRBD2; cdr3_nt: TGTGCCACCAGCAGCTTGGAAGTCGGAGCGGGGGCCGTCTCCTACAATGAGCAGTTCTTC; cdr3_aa: CATSSLEVGAGAVSYNEQFF
clone_size: .; j_call: TRBJ2-7; v_call: TRBV7-3; d_call: TRBD2; cdr3_nt: TGTGCCAGCACCCCGTCAAGCGGGGAGTACGAGCAGTACTTC; cdr3_aa: CASTPSSGEYEQYF
clone_size: .; j_call: TRBJ2-3; v_call: TRBV5-1; d_call: .; cdr3_nt: TGCGCCAGCAGCTTGGCAGTCAGCACAGATACGCAGTATTTT; cdr3_aa: CASSLAVSTDTQYF
clone_size: few; j_call: TRBJ2-7; v_call: TRBV9; d_call: .; cdr3_nt: TGTGCCGGCAGCGCCACGGGGGACGAGCAGTACTTC; cdr3_aa: CAGSATGDEQYF
clone_size: few; j_call: TRBJ2-1; v_call: TRBV20-1; d_call: .; cdr3_nt: TGCAGTGCCACAAGCGGTCCTGGGCAGTTCTTC; cdr3_aa: CSATSGPGQFF
clone_size: few; j_call: TRBJ1-5; v_call: TRBV19; d_call: TRBD1; cdr3_nt: TGTGCCAGCCATGGACAGGGGAGGGATCAGCCCCAGCATTTT; cdr3_aa: CASHGQGRDQPQHF
clone_size: .; j_call: TRBJ1-1; v_call: TRBV29-1; d_call: TRBD1; cdr3_nt: TGCAGCGTTGAAGGGGGGACAGCCAACACTGAAGCTTTCTTT; cdr3_aa: CSVEGGTANTEAFF
clone_size: .; j_call: TRBJ1-1; v_call: TRBV29-1; d_call: TRBD1; cdr3_nt: TGCAGCGCCTCGACAGGGGGGAATGAAGCTTTCTTT; cdr3_aa: CSASTGGNEAFF
clone_size: many; j_call: TRBJ1-2; v_call: TRBV29-1; d_call: .; cdr3_nt: TGCAGCGCCGTGGACCTGAGGGTGAGCTATGGCTACACCTTC; cdr3_aa: CSAVDLRVSYGYTF
clone_size: .; j_call: TRBJ1-2; v_call: TRBV12-3/TRBV12-4; d_call: TRBD1; cdr3_nt: TGTGCCAGCGACGTACCACAGGGGTATGGCTACACCTTC; cdr3_aa: CASDVPQGYGYTF
clone_size: .; j_call: TRBJ1-2; v_call: TRBV7-2; d_call: TRBD1; cdr3_nt: TGTGCCAGCAGCCAGATGGGACAGGGTCTTTCTGGCTACACCTTC; cdr3_aa: CASSQMGQGLSGYTF
clone_size: .; j_call: TRBJ2-7; v_call: TRBV7-8; d_call: .; cdr3_nt: TGTGCCAGCAGCGTGGGTGGTGGGGAATACGAGCAGTACTTC; cdr3_aa: CASSVGGGEYEQYF
clone_size: few; j_call: TRBJ2-7; v_call: TRBV12-3/TRBV12-4; d_call: TRBD2; cdr3_nt: TGTGCCAGCAGTCCCCTAGCGGGGGTGCAGTACTTC; cdr3_aa: CASSPLAGVQYF
clone_size: few; j_call: TRBJ2-3; v_call: TRBV7-3; d_call: TRBD2; cdr3_nt: TGTGCCAGCAGCTCGGGACTAGCCGCAGATACGCAGTATTTT; cdr3_aa: CASSSGLAADTQYF
clone_size: .; j_call: TRBJ2-1; v_call: TRBV7-2; d_call: .; cdr3_nt: TGTGCCAGCAGCTTACGAGGGGCGTCCTACAATGAGCAGTTCTTC; cdr3_aa: CASSLRGASYNEQFF
clone_size: many; j_call: TRBJ2-7; v_call: TRBV10-3; d_call: .; cdr3_nt: TGTGCCATCAACCCCGGGGACTCCTACGAGCAGTACTTC; cdr3_aa: CAINPGDSYEQYF
clone_size: .; j_call: TRBJ2-7; v_call: TRBV6-6; d_call: TRBD1; cdr3_nt: TGTGCCAGCAGGGTATTGGGACAGGTCACCTACGAGCAGTACTTC; cdr3_aa: CASRVLGQVTYEQYF
clone_size: once; j_call: TRBJ2-6; v_call: TRBV20-1; d_call: .; cdr3_nt: TGCAGTGCGCCTCACAGGGAGTCTGGGGCCAACGTCCTGACTTTC; cdr3_aa: CSAPHRESGANVLTF
clone_size: .; j_call: TRBJ2-7; v_call: TRBV20-1; d_call: TRBD1; cdr3_nt: TGCAGTGCCAGACTGGGGGACAGGGCCTACGAGCAGTACTTC; cdr3_aa: CSARLGDRAYEQYF
clone_size: few; j_call: TRBJ2-7; v_call: TRBV7-8; d_call: TRBD2; cdr3_nt: TGTGCCAGCAGCCCCGCACTAGCGGGAAACTCCTACGAGCAGTACTTC; cdr3_aa: CASSPALAGNSYEQYF
clone_size: few; j_call: TRBJ2-7; v_call: TRBV7-6; d_call: .; cdr3_nt: TGTGCCAGCAGCTATGGACGTGCACCCTACGAGCAGTACTTC; cdr3_aa: CASSYGRAPYEQYF
clone_size: .; j_call: TRBJ2-2; v_call: TRBV7-2; d_call: .; cdr3_nt: TGTGCCAGCAGCCCCGAGAGGGTAAACACCGGGGAGCTGTTTTTT; cdr3_aa: CASSPERVNTGELFF
clone_size: .; j_call: TRBJ2-7; v_call: TRBV19; d_call: .; cdr3_nt: TGTGCCAGTAGTATAAAGGTATCCTACGAGCAGTACTTC; cdr3_aa: CASSIKVSYEQYF
clone_size: few; j_call: TRBJ1-2; v_call: TRBV7-6; d_call: .; cdr3_nt: TGTGCCAGCAGCTTAGACTCCTACTATGGCTACACCTTC; cdr3_aa: CASSLDSYYGYTF
clone_size: few; j_call: TRBJ2-7; v_call: TRBV7-6; d_call: .; cdr3_nt: TGTGCCAGCAGCTTAGACGTCTGGAACGAGCAGTACTTC; cdr3_aa: CASSLDVWNEQYF
clone_size: .; j_call: TRBJ2-3; v_call: TRBV7-9; d_call: .; cdr3_nt: TGTGCCAGCAGCTCGCCAGGGGTTCCAGATACGCAGTATTTT; cdr3_aa: CASSSPGVPDTQYF
clone_size: .; j_call: TRBJ1-5; v_call: TRBV24-1; d_call: .; cdr3_nt: TGTGCCACCAACCAGGGTTCGGGTCAGCCCCAGCATTTT; cdr3_aa: CATNQGSGQPQHF
clone_size: many; j_call: TRBJ2-1; v_call: TRBV9; d_call: TRBD1; cdr3_nt: TGTGCCAGCAGCGAGAACCCCCAAACCGACAGGGTCCAAACCTACAATGAGCAGTTCTTC; cdr3_aa: CASSENPQTDRVQTYNEQFF
clone_size: .; j_call: TRBJ2-5; v_call: TRBV2; d_call: .; cdr3_nt: TGTGCCAGCAGTGATTCTGGCAAACAACAAGAGACCCAGTACTTC; cdr3_aa: CASSDSGKQQETQYF
clone_size: few; j_call: TRBJ1-2; v_call: TRBV7-2; d_call: TRBD1; cdr3_nt: TGTGCCACCACGGGACAGCCTAACTATGGCTACACCTTC; cdr3_aa: CATTGQPNYGYTF
clone_size: few; j_call: TRBJ2-6; v_call: TRBV2; d_call: TRBD1; cdr3_nt: TGTGCCAGCAGTCTCGACAGGGCTGGGGCCAACGTCCTGACTTTC; cdr3_aa: CASSLDRAGANVLTF
clone_size: many; j_call: TRBJ2-1; v_call: TRBV7-2; d_call: TRBD2; cdr3_nt: TGTGCCAGCAGCTTAGGGGTAGCGGGACGACCCCGGGAGCAGTTCTTC; cdr3_aa: CASSLGVAGRPREQFF